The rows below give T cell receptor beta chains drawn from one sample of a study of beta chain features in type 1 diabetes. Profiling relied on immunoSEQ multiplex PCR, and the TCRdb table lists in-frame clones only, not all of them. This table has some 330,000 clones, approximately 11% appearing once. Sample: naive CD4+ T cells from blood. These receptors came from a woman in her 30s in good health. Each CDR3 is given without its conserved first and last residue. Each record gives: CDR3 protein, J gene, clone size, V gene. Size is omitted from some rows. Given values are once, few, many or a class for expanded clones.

CDR3: ASSDVAGGHDEQF; J: TRBJ2-1; size: NA; V: TRBV6-4
CDR3: ASSVGLAGGNTQY; J: TRBJ2-3; size: NA; V: TRBV5-8
CDR3: AISESEGARGYT; J: TRBJ1-2; size: NA; V: TRBV10-3
CDR3: AISPGAYEQY; J: TRBJ2-7; size: NA; V: TRBV10-3
CDR3: ASSIGAADTDTQY; J: TRBJ2-3; size: NA; V: TRBV25-1
CDR3: ASSLNPMGLDSYEQY; J: TRBJ2-7; size: NA; V: TRBV7-2
CDR3: SVGTEEGTDTQY; J: TRBJ2-3; size: NA; V: TRBV29-1
CDR3: ASSPGTGNGYT; J: TRBJ1-2; size: NA; V: TRBV18
CDR3: ASSLNPGTSNQPQH; J: TRBJ1-5; size: NA; V: TRBV18
CDR3: ASSTDPSGSLNEQF; J: TRBJ2-1; size: NA; V: TRBV4-3
CDR3: ASSLTHEQF; J: TRBJ2-1; size: NA; V: TRBV5-6
CDR3: ASSVLGDGGLSNEQF; J: TRBJ2-1; size: NA; V: TRBV9
CDR3: ASSLRVAPINYNEQF; J: TRBJ2-1; size: few; V: TRBV27
CDR3: ASSMVRTLSNEQF; J: TRBJ2-1; size: few; V: TRBV19
CDR3: ASSPRDRGFEQY; J: TRBJ2-7; size: few; V: TRBV7-9
CDR3: ASSTSGGYTGNTIY; J: TRBJ1-3; size: few; V: TRBV6-6
CDR3: ASSYLGQAWETQY; J: TRBJ2-5; size: NA; V: TRBV6-5
CDR3: ASSSLGEERTGELF; J: TRBJ2-2; size: few; V: TRBV13
CDR3: SAREGRSER; J: TRBJ2-7; size: few; V: TRBV20-1
CDR3: ASSGSSLYT; J: TRBJ1-2; size: few; V: TRBV2
CDR3: AWRAAASTDTQY; J: TRBJ2-3; size: NA; V: TRBV30
CDR3: ASSPYTYNEQF; J: TRBJ2-1; size: NA; V: TRBV7-2
CDR3: ASSEREGDQPQH; J: TRBJ1-5; size: few; V: TRBV2
CDR3: ASSWGGTEDQPQH; J: TRBJ1-5; size: few; V: TRBV5-1
CDR3: ASSSSLRGDGANVLT; J: TRBJ2-6; size: NA; V: TRBV7-9
CDR3: ASSLVTSGTYNEQF; J: TRBJ2-1; size: NA; V: TRBV7-9
CDR3: ASSSWGGRGQTGELF; J: TRBJ2-2; size: NA; V: TRBV2
CDR3: ASSPIGGPNTGELF; J: TRBJ2-2; size: NA; V: TRBV18
CDR3: ASSLSGGGTDTQY; J: TRBJ2-3; size: NA; V: TRBV19
CDR3: ASSLAGSGETQY; J: TRBJ2-5; size: NA; V: TRBV7-2
CDR3: ASSYLSGSQETQY; J: TRBJ2-5; size: NA; V: TRBV6-5
CDR3: ASSLPAGTGGMETQY; J: TRBJ2-5; size: NA; V: TRBV5-4
CDR3: ASSGAPKYEQY; J: TRBJ2-7; size: few; V: TRBV5-4
CDR3: ASSVGTSGSIGEQF; J: TRBJ2-1; size: NA; V: TRBV9
CDR3: ASSLPGPIAF; J: TRBJ1-1; size: NA; V: TRBV5-4
CDR3: ASSRPTGEKPSGELF; J: TRBJ2-2; size: NA; V: TRBV7-9
CDR3: ASSQDPGNQPQH; J: TRBJ1-5; size: few; V: TRBV4-2
CDR3: ASNPTSFSNEQF; J: TRBJ2-1; size: NA; V: TRBV9
CDR3: AWSRAGGPGETQY; J: TRBJ2-5; size: NA; V: TRBV30
CDR3: ASSFDPGSNTEAF; J: TRBJ1-1; size: NA; V: TRBV7-2
CDR3: ASSTSGGEQY; J: TRBJ2-7; size: NA; V: TRBV19